Given below is one T cell receptor (beta chain) in context. There are a few counts of this clonotype. Its binding antigen is unknown. Given a much more abundant clone one base away, this may be a read error. CDR1 and CDR2, per the germline V gene, are WSHSY and SAAADI. Ends trimmed: V by 8 bases, J by 13 bases; bases unmatched to a gene: 13. Spanning cysteine to phenylalanine, the CDR3 consists of 14 amino acids. Only the CDR3 portion is preserved as DNA: 42 bases, with reading frame beginning at the first base. The data derive from a study of tumor-infiltrating lymphocytes in oesophageal squamous cell carcinoma (dated by TCRdb to the mid-2010s). The library relied on PCR. Sequencing relied on an Illumina HiSeq 2000. The raw public data were reprocessed by TCRdb itself: fastp quality trimming at Q25, MiXCR clonotype calling, in-frame beta chains only. CDR3 protein duplicates are merged, each entry listing the most common genes and DNA. Across this sample there are about 20,000 distinct CDR3 sequences, with under 45% seen only once. Approximately 19% of the sample rests with the top ten.

This receptor was taken from a male donor with esophageal squamous cell carcinoma. Sequencing was done on a sample of esophageal tumor tissue. The chain couples TRBV10-2 to TRBJ2-4, with 11 bases matching TRBD2. At the DNA level, the sequence is TGCGCCAGCGGGGGGACTAGCGGTTACAATGAGCAGTACTTC. The translation is CASGGTSGYNEQYF.